This T cell receptor (beta chain) was obtained from a study of T cells expressing NK-cell markers. Study-level information: Sorted CD3+CD56-NKG2C+, CD3+CD56+NKG2C- and CD3+CD56+NKG2C+ T cells were the source of the TCR beta repertoires. The sequencing cohort of eight donors included seven HCMV-seropositive individuals and one seronegative individual.

As for this clonotype: Its antigen is not known.

TCRdb processed the 5' RACE reads again and assigns one entry to each CDR3 protein, with no DNA. The sample totals some 600,000 distinct CDR3 sequences. There are 13 residues in the CDR3. CDR1 is MNHEY, CDR2 SMNVEV, per germline (reference sequence). General observations from the study: There were a handful of donors in whom these clonotypes also led the CD3+CD56-NKG2C+ fraction. Among CD8+ T cells from more than five donors, dominant NKG2C+ clonotypes accounted for about 1.0-7.0%.

Sequencing was carried out using blood T cells: a sorted CD56 or NKG2C T cell subset, CD4+ or CD8+ T cells, or bulk PBMC T cells (not recorded which). The receptor's source is a man aged 18-30 years in good health. The chain links TRBV27 to TRBJ2-2. The CDR3 region is CASSLSGWEELFF.